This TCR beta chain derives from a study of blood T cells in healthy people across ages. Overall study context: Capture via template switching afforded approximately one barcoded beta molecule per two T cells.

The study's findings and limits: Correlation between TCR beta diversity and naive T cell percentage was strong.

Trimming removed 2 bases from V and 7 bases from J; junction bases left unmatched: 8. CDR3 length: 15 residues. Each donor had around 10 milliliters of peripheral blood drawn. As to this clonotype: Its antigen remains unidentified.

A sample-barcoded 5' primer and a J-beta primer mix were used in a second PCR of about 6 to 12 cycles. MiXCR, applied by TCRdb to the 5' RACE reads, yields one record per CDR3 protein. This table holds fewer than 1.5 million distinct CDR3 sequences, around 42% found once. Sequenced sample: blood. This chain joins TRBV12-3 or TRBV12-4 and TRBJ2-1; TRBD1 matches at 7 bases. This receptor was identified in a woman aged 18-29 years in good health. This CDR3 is CASSLTAGGFNEQFF. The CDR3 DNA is TGTGCCAGCAGTTTAACGGCAGGGGGTTTTAATGAGCAGTTCTTC.